This T cell receptor beta chain was sequenced for a study of blood T cells in healthy people across ages. Study outcomes and limitations: Calculation of diversity from one million T cells yielded estimates considered to be underestimates.

Using a J-beta primer mix together with a sample-barcoded 5' primer, a second PCR was run for roughly 6 to 12 cycles. TCRdb reprocessed the 5' RACE reads with MiXCR, giving one entry per CDR3 protein. Of about 1,500,000 distinct CDR3 sequences in the sample, 28% are singletons; the top ten hold less than 9.5%. The germline V and J ends were trimmed by 5 bases and 5 bases, with 23 bases remaining between them. CDR3 length equals 17 residues. Germline CDR1 reads PRHDT; CDR2 reads FYEKMQ (reference sequence). Details on this clonotype: Its specificity is unknown.

This rearrangement joins TRBV13 to TRBJ2-3, with D hard to call. This receptor was obtained from a woman aged 30 to 39 in good health. Sequencing was done on a sample of blood. CDR3 DNA sequence: TGTGCCAGCAGCAGAATGACCGGAATAAGCATGGAAGATACGCAGTATTTT. It translates to CASSRMTGISMEDTQYF. The full variable domain, with the rest looked up from reference TRBV13 and TRBJ2-3, is AAGVIQSPRHLIKEKRETATLKCYPIPRHDTVYWYQQGPGQDPQFLISFYEKMQSDKGSIPDRFSAQQFSDYHSELNMSSLELGDSALYFCASSRMTGISMEDTQYFGPGTRLTVL.